This passage covers 17 T cell receptor beta chains from one sample sequenced in a study of cytomegalovirus exposure and HLA in healthy donors (dated by TCRdb to the late 2010s). Libraries were constructed by the immunoSEQ multiplex PCR assay. For the multiplex PCR, a mixture combining 60 forward primers for TCR Vbeta segments and 13 reverse primers for TCR Jbeta segments was used. TCRdb retrieved this table from immuneACCESS and kept in-frame rearrangements only. Not all clones are present; in checked studies, unresolved V genes account for under half, and no reason is known for the remainder. The sample yields over 85,000 clones; 60% to 85% were counted once. The biggest ten clones account for approximately 1.2% of the sample. Sequencing was performed on PBMCs. Receptors originate from a woman aged 25 to 45 in good health and CMV-seronegative.

The chain is built from TRBV6-5 and TRBJ1-5; TRBD1 might be the D (5 bases). The V and J ends lost 2 bases and 7 bases respectively, with 12 bases between them. CDR3 length: 14 amino acids. Germline lookup yields CDR1 MNHEY and CDR2 SVGAGI. For the CDR3, the DNA is TGTGCCAGCAGTTACGGGGGGTCAGGACAGCCCCAGCATTTT. Residues: CASSYGGSGQPQHF.

V gene TRBV7-9 combines with J gene TRBJ2-3, with 14 bases matching TRBD2. The V and J ends lost 3 bases and 3 bases, in that order; junction bases with no gene match: 2. This CDR3 contains 16 residues. Germline V gene data show CDR1 as SEHNR and CDR2 as FQNEAQ (reference sequence). CDR3 in amino acids: CASSLTSGRATDTQYF. CDR3 coding DNA: TGTGCCAGCAGCTTGACTAGCGGGAGGGCAACAGATACGCAGTATTTT.

In DNA, the CDR3 is TGTGCCAGCAGTACCCGACTGCTAGCGAGGGAGACCCAGTACTTC. Its translation: CASSTRLLARETQYF. The chain uses TRBV28 and TRBJ2-5, with D maybe TRBD2 (6 bases). Germline V lookup: CDR1 MDHEN, CDR2 SYDVKM. The CDR3 runs to 15 residues. V gave up 5 bases and J gave up 5 bases, with 18 bases separating them.

This clone has only one observation. The rearrangement links TRBV7-2 to TRBJ2-3, with a possible D match to TRBD1 (6 bases). The CDR3 consists of 16 residues. The V gene's germline CDR1 is SGHTA and CDR2 FQGNSA. V was cut by 2 bases and J by 2 bases, with 14 bases left in between. The CDR3 region is CASSLQGHPSTDTQYF. The CDR3 bases are TGTGCCAGCAGCTTACAGGGGCACCCTTCCACAGATACGCAGTATTTT.

In nucleotides, the CDR3 is TGTGCCAGCAGTGAAGTCGCAGTTTCCTACGAGCAGTACTTC. Residues: CASSEVAVSYEQYF. The J gene is TRBJ2-7, the V gene TRBV6-1; D call uncertain. The germline V gene encodes CDR1 MNHNS and CDR2 SASEGT. This CDR3 is 14 amino acids long. Trimming took off 1 base at V and 1 base at J, with 8 bases between the two ends.

The chain uses TRBV6-5 and TRBJ1-5; 7 nucleotides line up with TRBD1. CDR3 length: 14 amino acids. Trimming at V came to 5 bases and at J to 7 bases, leaving 8 bases not matched to a gene. The germline V gene encodes CDR1 MNHEY and CDR2 SVGAGI. The DNA of the CDR3 is TGTGCCAGCAGTCGTACAGGGGATGGGCAGCCCCAGCATTTT. Amino acid sequence: CASSRTGDGQPQHF.

The CDR3 region is CASSTTEGPGGYTF. The CDR3 DNA follows: TGTGCCAGCAGCACCACGGAGGGTCCGGGAGGCTACACCTTC. The chain recombines TRBV25-1 with TRBJ1-2; unclear D gene. V lost 6 bases, J lost 8 bases, and 19 bases lay in between. Germline-derived CDR1 and CDR2 are MGHDK and SYGVNS. The CDR3 covers 14 residues.

This clone was seen only a few times. The DNA of the CDR3 is TGTGCCAGCAGTGAAGTTGGGGGGAGCTCCTACAATGAGCAGTTCTTC. Translating it yields CASSEVGGSSYNEQFF. The chain uses TRBV6-1 and TRBJ2-1; maybe TRBD2 (6 bases). The CDR3 extends over 16 amino acids. Germline CDR1 and CDR2: MNHNS and SASEGT. Trimming left V 1 base short and J 0 bases short, with 10 bases between.

The chain combines TRBV6-5 with TRBJ1-5; weak D call: TRBD1 (5 bases). In germline, CDR1 is MNHEY, CDR2 SVGAGI. This CDR3 has 15 residues. With 0 bases removed from V and 11 bases from J, the gap between germline ends came to 17 bases. CDR3 sequence (DNA): TGTGCCAGCAGTTACTCGGAGGGGCCACCGGGGGCCCAGCATTTT. As protein: CASSYSEGPPGAQHF.

The rearrangement joins TRBV9 to TRBJ2-7; 8 nucleotides match TRBD1. The V and J ends lost 4 bases and 4 bases, in that order; junction bases with no gene match: 4. CDR1 and CDR2 (germline): SGDLS, YYNGEE. This CDR3 contains 13 residues. The CDR3 region is CASSTGTGYEQYF. The CDR3 region has the DNA TGTGCCAGCAGCACCGGGACAGGTTACGAGCAGTACTTC. The whole variable domain, remainder taken from reference TRBV9 and TRBJ2-7, is DSGVTQTPKHLITATGQRVTLRCSPRSGDLSVYWYQQSLDQGLQFLIQYYNGEERAKGNILERFSAQQFPDLHSELNLSSLELGDSALYFCASSTGTGYEQYFGPGTRLTVT.

The V and J genes are TRBV28 and TRBJ2-7; TRBD2 agrees at 8 bases. With V trimmed by 3 bases and J by 2 bases, 6 bases remained unmatched. Germline values: CDR1 MDHEN, CDR2 SYDVKM. The CDR3 extends over 15 amino acids. The CDR3 region is CASSLPGRAPYEQYF. The CDR3 nucleotides read TGTGCCAGCAGTTTGCCCGGGAGGGCCCCCTACGAGCAGTACTTC.

The V gene is TRBV30, the J gene TRBJ1-4; D is ambiguous. This CDR3 region has 12 residues. Deletions cut 5 bases from V and 7 bases from J, with 11 bases between. The V gene's germline CDR1 is GTSNPN and CDR2 SVGIG (reference sequence). The DNA of the CDR3 is TGTGCCTGGTCCACCCGGGGTGAAAAACTGTTTTTT. Translation: CAWSTRGEKLFF.

The genes are TRBV4-3 and TRBJ1-2, with D uncertain. Trimming removed 1 base from V and 3 bases from J, with 9 bases in between. Per the germline V gene, CDR1 is LGHNA and CDR2 is YSLEER. The CDR3 has 14 residues. CDR3: CASSQVGEDYGYTF. DNA of the CDR3: TGCGCCAGCAGCCAAGTCGGGGAAGACTATGGCTACACCTTC.

This rearrangement joins TRBV28 to TRBJ2-7; D is perhaps TRBD1 (6 bases). The CDR3 extends over 14 amino acids. Germline CDR1 and CDR2: MDHEN and SYDVKM. With 5 bases removed from V and 2 bases from J, the gap between germline ends came to 13 bases. CDR3 protein: CASSAGDIPYEQYF. The CDR3 DNA sequence: TGTGCCAGCAGTGCCGGGGACATACCCTACGAGCAGTACTTC.

The chain recombines TRBV28 with TRBJ2-1; D possibly corresponds to TRBD1 (6 bases). The CDR3 has 11 residues. V was clipped by 5 bases and J by 12 bases, with 11 bases between them. Germline V lookup: CDR1 MDHEN, CDR2 SYDVKM. CDR3 DNA: TGTGCCAGCAGTCGAACGACAGGGCAGTTCTTC. Its translation is CASSRTTGQFF. Full variable domain (rest looked up from reference TRBV28 and TRBJ2-1): DVKVTQSSRYLVKRTGEKVFLECVQDMDHENMFWYRQDPGLGLRLIYFSYDVKMKEKGDIPEGYSVSREKKERFSLILESASTNQTSMYLCASSRTTGQFFGPGTRLTVL.

The J gene is TRBJ2-7, the V gene TRBV5-6, with TRBD1 matching over 7 bases. The junction had 4 bases not matched to a gene; V was cut back by 1 base and J by 3 bases. The CDR3 spans 14 residues. The germline gives CDR1 SGHDT, CDR2 YYEEEE. DNA of the CDR3: TGTGCCAGCAGCTTGTGGGGACAGATCTACGAGCAGTACTTC. Translated, it gives CASSLWGQIYEQYF.

This clone was recorded once. This rearrangement joins TRBV28 to TRBJ2-7; 9 nucleotides line up with TRBD1. From germline, CDR1 is MDHEN and CDR2 SYDVKM. The CDR3 is made up of 15 amino acids. The trim removed 10 bases at V and 5 bases at J, leaving 15 bases unmatched. CDR3 region: CATTPSGTGLHEQYF. For the CDR3, the DNA is TGTGCCACCACACCCTCAGGGACAGGGCTACACGAGCAGTACTTC.